The 30 T cell receptor beta chains presented below share a single source sample, sequenced in a study of shared clonotypes between healthy human individuals. CD8 cells regarded as naive lacked CD45RO, were positively chosen for CCR7, and omitted terminally differentiated effector memory CD45RA+ cells. Libraries were prepared by immunoSEQ multiplex PCR; TCRdb keeps only in-frame clonotypes and omits some of them. The sample records about 2 million clones, about 95% being singletons. The sample was naive CD8+ T cells sorted from blood. The receptors here all came from a man between 18 and 29 years old in good health.

J is TRBJ1-5 and V is TRBV30, with a weak D call TRBD1 (5 bases). V dropped 0 bases and J dropped 6 bases, with 9 bases sitting between them. From germline, CDR1 is GTSNPN and CDR2 SVGIG (reference sequence). This CDR3 spans 13 amino acids. CDR3: CAWSVPGSQPQHF. Written as DNA, the CDR3 is TGTGCCTGGAGTGTACCAGGGAGTCAGCCCCAGCATTTT.

The chain is built from TRBV10-3 and TRBJ2-2; 11 nucleotides align to TRBD1. The CDR3 is 16 residues long. Trimming took 4 bases from V and 6 from J; bases not matched to a gene: 7. From germline, CDR1 is ENHRY and CDR2 SYGVKD. The CDR3 sequence: CAISATVGQGAGELFF. In DNA, the CDR3 is TGTGCCATCAGTGCGACAGTGGGACAGGGGGCCGGGGAGCTGTTTTTT.

The chain uses TRBV5-6 and TRBJ2-5; TRBD1 is a possible D gene (5 bases). Trimming removed 3 bases at V and 5 bases at J, with 11 bases between. Germline V lookup: CDR1 SGHDT, CDR2 YYEEEE. The CDR3 consists of 13 residues. The CDR3 DNA reads TGTGCCAGCAGCTCAGGGTGGACCGAGACCCAGTACTTC. Protein: CASSSGWTETQYF.

Note on this clone: Other DNA sequences within the sample encode an identical CDR3. This chain connects TRBV6-5 to TRBJ1-2, with unresolved D. The CDR3 spans 13 residues. Trimming took 2 bases from V and 4 from J, leaving 8 bases between them. CDR1 and CDR2 from the germline V gene are MNHEY and SVGAGI. The chain's CDR3 is CASSYGVLYGYTF. The CDR3 DNA is TGTGCCAGCAGTTACGGGGTTCTCTATGGCTACACCTTC.

About this clone: The junction does not match germline at one end; this may be a read error. The genes are TRBV7-7 and TRBJ2-2, with no clear D. The CDR3 has 13 residues. From germline, CDR1 is SSHAT and CDR2 FNYEAQ (reference sequence). The CDR3 reads CASSLVSAGELFF. CDR3 nucleotide sequence: TGTGCTAGCAGCTTAGTTTCGGCCGGGGAGCTGTTTTTT.

This chain uses TRBV10-2 with TRBJ2-2; D might be TRBD2 (6 bases). Trimming shortened V by 1 base and J by 0 bases, and 12 bases separated the two germline ends. Germline V gene data show CDR1 as WSHSY and CDR2 as SAAADI. There are 17 residues in the CDR3. CDR3 sequence: CASSEWGERANTGELFF. The CDR3 DNA follows: TGCGCCAGCAGTGAGTGGGGAGAGCGGGCGAACACCGGGGAGCTGTTTTTT.

The V and J genes are TRBV7-9 and TRBJ1-3; no clear D gene. CDR3 size: 16 residues. Per the germline V gene, CDR1 is SEHNR and CDR2 is FQNEAQ (reference sequence). The germline V and J ends were trimmed by 11 bases and 0 bases, with 20 bases remaining between them. CDR3 DNA sequence: TGTGCCGAGGCAGATTGGGCCTCCAGCTCTGGAAACACCATATATTTT. This translates into CAEADWASSSGNTIYF.

The CDR3 DNA is TGTGCTAGTGGTTTTCAGGATGAAAAACTGTTTTTT. Translating it yields CASGFQDEKLFF. The chain combines TRBV12-5 with TRBJ1-4; D not certain. In germline, CDR1 is LGHNT, CDR2 FRNRAP. The CDR3 is made up of 12 amino acids. The V and J ends lost 3 bases and 6 bases respectively, with 5 bases between them.

The chain employs TRBV13 and TRBJ2-3; maybe TRBD2 (6 bases). V was trimmed by 6 bases and J by 4 bases, leaving 17 bases between them. Looked up from germline, CDR1 is PRHDT and CDR2 is FYEKMQ (reference sequence). This CDR3 spans 15 amino acids. CDR3 sequence reads: CASSVPDSGADTQYF. CDR3 sequence (DNA): TGTGCCAGCAGTGTTCCGGACTCGGGGGCAGATACGCAGTATTTT.

Points on this clone: Other DNA sequences from this sample encode an identical CDR3 as well. The chain combines TRBV7-9 with TRBJ1-1; 7 bases align to TRBD1. Germline CDR1 SEHNR, CDR2 FQNEAQ (reference sequence). The CDR3 consists of 15 residues. Trimming cost V 1 base and J 0 bases; bases outside gene matches: 2. CDR3: CASSLGQGMNTEAFF. In nucleotides, the CDR3 is TGTGCCAGCAGCTTAGGACAGGGAATGAACACTGAAGCTTTCTTT. Full variable domain (rest looked up from reference TRBV7-9 and TRBJ1-1): DTGVSQNPRHKITKRGQNVTFRCDPISEHNRLYWYRQTLGQGPEFLTYFQNEAQLEKSRLLSDRFSAERPKGSFSTLEIQRTEQGDSAMYLCASSLGQGMNTEAFFGQGTRLTVV.

V is TRBV21-1 and J is TRBJ1-3. TRBV21-1 is listed as a pseudogene. The CDR3 covers 16 residues. CDR3 DNA sequence: TGTGCCAGCAGCAAAAGGGCTTCCCTTTGGCCAAACACCATATATTTT. Protein: CASSKRASLWPNTIYF.

This clone is a singleton in its sample. The chain employs TRBV30 and TRBJ2-1; D unresolved. CDR3 length equals 14 residues. The ends were cut back, 0 bases at V and 2 bases at J, with 8 bases in the middle. CDR1 and CDR2 from the germline V gene are GTSNPN and SVGIG (reference sequence). CDR3 region: CAWSVPGPYNEQFF. The DNA of the CDR3 is TGTGCCTGGAGTGTACCCGGGCCCTACAATGAGCAGTTCTTC.

The chain links TRBV7-9 to TRBJ1-1; D uncertain. There are 13 residues in the CDR3. Trimming removed 5 bases at V and 6 bases at J, with 13 bases between. Germline CDR1 SEHNR, CDR2 FQNEAQ (reference sequence). The CDR3 sequence is CASSLGTGSEAFF. As DNA, the CDR3 is TGTGCCAGCAGCCTAGGCACGGGATCTGAAGCTTTCTTT.

V gene TRBV4-1 combines with J gene TRBJ1-1; 8 positions agree with TRBD1. V was pared by 4 bases and J by 4 bases, with 11 bases of the junction left unmatched. Germline-derived CDR1 and CDR2 are MGHRA and YSYEKL. The CDR3 is made up of 16 amino acids. The DNA for the CDR3 is TGCGCCAGCAGCCCCGGACAGGGTATGTTGAGCACTGAAGCTTTCTTT. Protein sequence: CASSPGQGMLSTEAFF.

The chain combines TRBV27 with TRBJ1-4, with TRBD1 identical over 7 bases. This CDR3 has 13 amino acids. The germline gives CDR1 MNHEY, CDR2 SMNVEV (reference sequence). With V trimmed by 1 base and J by 12 bases, 5 bases remained unmatched. In DNA form, the CDR3 reads TGTGCCAGCAGTTTATGGCAGGGGGACCAACTGTTTTTT. This encodes CASSLWQGDQLFF. Full variable domain (rest looked up from reference TRBV27 and TRBJ1-4): EAQVTQNPRYLITVTGKKLTVTCSQNMNHEYMSWYRQDPGLGLRQIYYSMNVEVTDKGDVPEGYKVSRKEKRNFPLILESPSPNQTSLYFCASSLWQGDQLFFGSGTQLSVL.

The CDR3 DNA reads TGTGCCAGCAGTGAACTAGCGGGAGGGGATGAGCAGTTCTTC. It yields the protein CASSELAGGDEQFF. This chain links TRBV6-1 with TRBJ2-1; 12 nucleotides agree with TRBD2. The CDR3 consists of 14 residues. V was clipped by 2 bases and J by 8 bases; unmatched bases: 1. Looked up from germline, CDR1 is MNHNS and CDR2 is SASEGT.

The chain is built from TRBV4-3 and TRBJ1-1; D might be TRBD1 (5 bases). The CDR3 length is 14 residues. Germline V CDR1 and CDR2: LGHNA, YSLEER. V lost 1 base to trimming and J lost 7 bases, with 13 bases between them. The DNA of the CDR3 is TGCGCCAGCAGCCAAGGCGCAGGGTACTTTGAAGCTTTCTTT. It encodes CASSQGAGYFEAFF.

This chain connects TRBV7-9 to TRBJ1-1, with TRBD1 matching over 10 bases. This CDR3 has 16 amino acids. The germline CDR1 and CDR2 sequences are SEHNR and FQNEAQ (reference sequence). J gave up 3 bases and V 1 base, and 5 bases lay outside the gene matches. CDR3 nucleotides: TGTGCCAGCAGCTTAGGACAGGGGGCGAGGGACACTGAAGCTTTCTTT. Its protein is CASSLGQGARDTEAFF.

The genes are TRBV7-9 and TRBJ2-6, with a possible D match to TRBD2 (6 bases). The V and J ends lost 4 bases and 0 bases respectively, with 19 bases between them. The CDR3 runs to 19 residues. Germline V lookup: CDR1 SEHNR, CDR2 FQNEAQ (reference sequence). CDR3 loop: CASSSPSAHAVSGANVLTF. The CDR3 DNA follows: TGTGCCAGCAGCTCCCCTAGCGCTCACGCGGTCTCTGGGGCCAACGTCCTGACTTTC.

The chain couples TRBV9 to TRBJ2-3; TRBD2 matches 12 bases. J gave up 1 base and V 3 bases, and 0 bases lay outside the gene matches. CDR1 is SGDLS and CDR2 is YYNGEE in the germline V gene. The CDR3 extends over 15 amino acids. This chain's CDR3 is CASSASGGGTDTQYF. The CDR3 nucleotides read TGTGCCAGCAGCGCTAGCGGGGGGGGCACAGATACGCAGTATTTT. Using reference TRBV9 and TRBJ2-3 for the parts outside the CDR3, the full variable domain is DSGVTQTPKHLITATGQRVTLRCSPRSGDLSVYWYQQSLDQGLQFLIQYYNGEERAKGNILERFSAQQFPDLHSELNLSSLELGDSALYFCASSASGGGTDTQYFGPGTRLTVL.

The CDR3 loop is CASSPGGLYEQYF. The CDR3, as DNA: TGTGCCAGCAGCCCCGGGGGACTTTACGAGCAGTACTTC. This sequence joins TRBV7-6 and TRBJ2-7, with a possible D match to TRBD2 (6 bases). V was clipped by 5 bases and J by 4 bases, with 12 bases between them. The germline V gene encodes CDR1 SGHVS and CDR2 FNYEAQ. There are 13 residues in the CDR3.

This clone was observed a single time. The rearrangement uses TRBV7-9 and TRBJ2-7, with 9 nucleotides matching TRBD1. Germline V lookup: CDR1 SEHNR, CDR2 FQNEAQ (reference sequence). V dropped 1 base and J dropped 6; count of bases not matched to a gene: 13. The CDR3 is 17 amino acids. CDR3 in amino acids: CASSLGGVGTGSGEQYF. The CDR3 DNA reads as TGTGCCAGCAGCTTAGGGGGTGTGGGGACAGGGAGTGGCGAGCAGTACTTC.

The chain is built from TRBV5-6 and TRBJ2-6; D remains ambiguous. V was trimmed by 3 bases and J by 2 bases, leaving 12 bases between them. The CDR3 runs 16 residues. Germline CDR1 SGHDT, CDR2 YYEEEE. CDR3 DNA sequence: TGTGCCAGCAGCTCCTCGGGTACCCCTGGGGCCAACGTCCTGACTTTC. Its protein product is CASSSSGTPGANVLTF.

J is TRBJ2-7 and V is TRBV7-6, with unresolved D. The V gene lost 1 base and the J gene lost 2 bases, with 6 bases spanning the gap. The CDR3 has 13 residues. Germline V gives CDR1 SGHVS, CDR2 FNYEAQ. CDR3 loop: CASSLEAAYEQYF. The CDR3 nucleotides are TGTGCCAGCAGCTTAGAGGCCGCCTACGAGCAGTACTTC.

This clone was seen once. CDR3 amino acids: CASSLKGGLNTEAFF. The CDR3 nucleotides are TGTGCCAGCAGCTTAAAGGGGGGTCTGAACACTGAAGCTTTCTTT. The chain couples TRBV7-9 to TRBJ1-1, with D perhaps matching TRBD1 (6 bases). CDR1 is SEHNR, CDR2 FQNEAQ, per germline (reference sequence). The length of the CDR3 is 15 residues. V lost 2 bases and J lost 0, with 10 bases in between.

This clone was observed many times. The same CDR3 also results from other DNA sequences found in this sample. This sequence joins TRBV9 and TRBJ2-2; D call uncertain. Germline CDR1 SGDLS, CDR2 YYNGEE. With 0 bases removed from V and 1 base from J, the gap between germline ends came to 4 bases. This CDR3 region has 14 residues. The CDR3 spells CASSVGGNTGELFF. The CDR3 DNA sequence: TGTGCCAGCAGCGTAGGCGGGAACACCGGGGAGCTGTTTTTT. Drawing the rest from reference TRBV9 and TRBJ2-2, the complete variable domain is DSGVTQTPKHLITATGQRVTLRCSPRSGDLSVYWYQQSLDQGLQFLIQYYNGEERAKGNILERFSAQQFPDLHSELNLSSLELGDSALYFCASSVGGNTGELFFGEGSRLTVL.

The chain links TRBV29-1 to TRBJ1-2; unclear D gene. The CDR3 loop spans 11 amino acids. The germline V gene encodes CDR1 SQVTM and CDR2 ANQGSEA. V lost 6 bases and J lost 4, with 9 bases in between. In nucleotides, the CDR3 is TGCAGCGTGTCCTACAGCTATGGCTACACCTTC. This sequence encodes CSVSYSYGYTF.

The rearrangement links TRBV28 to TRBJ2-2; D might be TRBD1 or TRBD2, each matching 5 bases. This CDR3 has 16 amino acids. The germline gives CDR1 MDHEN, CDR2 SYDVKM. V was shortened by 6 bases and J by 0 bases, with 14 bases between the two germline ends. CDR3 protein: CASSPRGAANTGELFF. In DNA, the CDR3 is TGTGCCAGCAGCCCAAGGGGAGCCGCGAACACCGGGGAGCTGTTTTTT.

With regard to this clone: The same CDR3 also results from other DNA sequences found in this sample. The CDR3 region has the DNA TGTGCCAGCAGCGGGCGCACAGATACGCAGTATTTT. It codes for CASSGRTDTQYF. The chain uses TRBV7-9 and TRBJ2-3; D uncertain. The CDR3 sequence is 12 residues long. V lost 5 bases and J 1 base, leaving 4 bases between the germline ends. Germline CDR1 and CDR2: SEHNR and FQNEAQ (reference sequence).

Only one count was recorded for this clone. The rearrangement uses TRBV6-1 and TRBJ1-5; no clear D gene. From germline, CDR1 is MNHNS and CDR2 SASEGT. The CDR3 length is 15 residues. The germline V and J ends were trimmed by 6 bases and 5 bases, with 17 bases remaining between them. The chain's CDR3 is CASRVGGMGDQPQHF. The CDR3 coding sequence is TGTGCCAGCAGGGTCGGAGGGATGGGCGATCAGCCCCAGCATTTT.